These 20 T cell receptor beta chains were all obtained from the same sample, sequenced in a study of T cell clonality in common variable immunodeficiency. Study results and caveats: Reportedly, TCR beta sequences from common variable immunodeficiency showed fewer deletions and N-nucleotide insertions.

Their specific antigens are unknown. Clones were read by immunoSEQ multiplex PCR, and TCRdb kept only the in-frame ones, dropping some. The specimen has around 40,000 clones, none found just once. Material for sequencing was peripheral blood mononuclear cells. The receptors shown here come from a human donor with common variable immunodeficiency.

This clone appeared many times. The CDR3 end lies 3 residues beyond the end of the read and is filled in from the germline J gene. V and J are TRBV5-1 and TRBJ1-5, with D unclear. Germline V CDR1 and CDR2: SGHRS, YFSETQ. V gave up 1 base and J gave up 9 bases, with 8 bases separating them. CDR3 size: 12 residues. CDR3: CASSLSKGPQHF. The CDR3 bases that were read are TGCGCCAGCAGCTTGTCGAAGGGGCCC.

In regard to this clone: The CDR3 extends 3 residues past the end of the read, so its final part is completed from the germline J gene. The chain uses TRBV7-2 and TRBJ1-1, with D tentatively TRBD1 (6 bases). Germline assignment: CDR1 SGHTA and CDR2 FQGNSA. The CDR3 sequence is 15 residues long. V lost 5 bases, J lost 1 base, and 14 bases lay in between. Partial CDR3 DNA: TGTGCCAGCAGCGTACAACAGGGTCCGAACACTGAA. Translating gives CASSVQQGPNTE. The whole CDR3 reads CASSVQQGPNTEAFF.

This clone was counted ten times or more. The read gets to within 3 residues of the CDR3 end, and the germline J gene fills in the rest. The chain couples TRBV30 to TRBJ1-5; D ambiguous. Germline lookup yields CDR1 GTSNPN and CDR2 SVGIG (reference sequence). The CDR3 consists of 14 residues. V dropped 3 bases and J dropped 6 bases, with 15 bases sitting between them. This chain's CDR3 is CAWSAQRMGQPQHF. Partial CDR3 DNA: TGTGCCTGGAGCGCTCAGCGAATGGGTCAGCCC.

A remark on this clone: From the germline J gene comes the end of the CDR3, since the read stops 3 residues before it. The chain joins TRBV19 to TRBJ2-3; the D gene is possibly TRBD2 (5 bases). The V and J ends lost 4 bases and 1 base respectively, with 12 bases between them. The germline V gene encodes CDR1 LNHDA and CDR2 SQIVND (reference sequence). The length of the CDR3 is 15 residues. The CDR3 protein is CASSTPSFGTDTQYF. The sequenced CDR3 bases are TGTGCCAGTAGTACCCCTAGCTTCGGCACAGATACG.

A note on this clone: The read gets to within 3 residues of the CDR3 end, and the germline J gene fills in the rest. The V gene is TRBV20-1, the J gene TRBJ2-5, with a weak D call TRBD1 (6 bases). Trimming took off 1 base at V and 0 bases at J, with 15 bases between the two ends. Germline V gives CDR1 DFQATT, CDR2 SNEGSKA (reference sequence). CDR3 length: 16 residues. The CDR3: CSARGRRAGDQETQYF. CDR3 DNA (partial): TGCAGTGCTAGAGGCCGACGAGCAGGGGACCAAGAGACC.

This clone appeared a few times. The read ends 3 residues shy of where the CDR3 ends; the end is completed using the germline J gene. The chain employs TRBV10-2 and TRBJ2-7; tentative D call: TRBD1 (6 bases). In germline, CDR1 is WSHSY, CDR2 SAAADI. V shed 6 bases and J shed 6 bases, with 15 bases lying between them. This CDR3 comprises 13 residues. CDR3 bases read: TGCGCCAGCAGCCCGGGACACCTGGGCGAG. As protein: CASSPGHLGE. The whole CDR3 is CASSPGHLGEQYF.

Regarding this clone: The CDR3 extends 3 residues past the end of the read, so its final part is completed from the germline J gene. V usage is TRBV10-1 and J usage is TRBJ2-1; 7 nucleotides agree with TRBD1. The junction had 5 bases not matched to a gene; V was cut back by 0 bases and J by 6 bases. Germline CDR1 reads WNHNN; CDR2 reads SYGVQD (reference sequence). CDR3 length equals 15 residues. The part of the CDR3 DNA that was read is TGCGCCAGCAGTGAGTCGAGCTCAGGGGGCAATGAG. Translating gives CASSESSSGGNE. The full-length CDR3 reads as CASSESSSGGNEQFF.

This clone appeared a few times. The read terminates 3 residues before the CDR3 end, so the remaining end is supplied by the germline J gene. This chain joins TRBV19 and TRBJ2-3; 9 positions agree with TRBD2. V lost 5 bases, J lost 5 bases, and 8 bases stayed unmatched. Germline V gene sequence: CDR1 LNHDA, CDR2 SQIVND (reference sequence). The CDR3 runs to 15 residues. Incomplete CDR3 DNA: TGTGCCAGTAGTCCTGGCGGGGGGGCCGTAGATACG. Amino acid sequence: CASSPGGGAVDT. From start to end, the CDR3 is CASSPGGGAVDTQYF.

The CDR3 DNA, read in part, is TGTGCCTGGAGTACCAAAGACATTTCACCC. It yields the protein CAWSTKDISP. The CDR3 as a whole reads CAWSTKDISPLHF. This rearrangement joins TRBV30 to TRBJ1-6; no reliable D call. The read ends 3 residues before the CDR3 terminus; that terminus is restored from the germline J gene. The CDR3 loop spans 13 amino acids. Trimming took 2 bases from V and 9 from J, leaving 11 bases between them. CDR1 and CDR2 (germline): GTSNPN, SVGIG (reference sequence).

As for this clone: The read gets to within 3 residues of the CDR3 end, and the germline J gene fills in the rest. The rearrangement joins TRBV6-2 or TRBV6-3 to TRBJ2-1; D unclear. CDR3 length: 14 amino acids. V lost 1 base and J 4 bases, leaving 8 bases between the germline ends. Germline V gene lookup returns CDR1 MNHEY and CDR2 SVGEGT. The CDR3 DNA, read in part, is TGTGCCAGCAGTTACTGGTCCGCGTACAATGAG. Translated, it gives CASSYWSAYNE. The entire CDR3 is CASSYWSAYNEQFF.

This clone was found many times. CDR3 region: CAYRGGSGGQETQYF. Incomplete CDR3 DNA: TGTGCCTACCGGGGCGGATCGGGGGGGCAAGAGACC. The chain recombines TRBV30 with TRBJ2-5, with 8 nucleotides matching TRBD2. The read is 3 residues too short to cover the CDR3 end, so that end is filled in from the germline J gene. CDR3 size: 15 residues. Trimming took 7 bases from V and 2 from J; bases not matched to a gene: 12. The V gene's germline CDR1 is GTSNPN and CDR2 SVGIG (reference sequence).

This clone has a count of ten or more. The CDR3 is cut off 3 residues early in the read; its end comes from the germline J gene. This chain joins TRBV6-1 and TRBJ2-3; D may be TRBD1 (5 bases). CDR3 length equals 14 residues. V was trimmed by 4 bases and J by 0 bases, leaving 8 bases between them. In germline, CDR1 is MNHNS, CDR2 SASEGT. The CDR3 sequence is CASSVQVSTDTQYF. The CDR3 DNA, read in part, is TGTGCCAGCAGTGTACAGGTCAGCACAGATACG.

The part of the CDR3 DNA that was read is TGTGCCAGCAGCCCCTGGCTAGCAGGAAACAATGAG. Protein: CASSPWLAGNNE. The whole CDR3 sequence is CASSPWLAGNNEQFF. The chain carries TRBV7-9 and TRBJ2-1; maybe TRBD2 (5 bases). The read ends 3 residues shy of where the CDR3 ends; the end is completed using the germline J gene. Germline assignment: CDR1 SEHNR and CDR2 FQNEAQ (reference sequence). Between the trimmed V and J ends, which lost 5 bases and 5 bases, there was a span of 16 bases. The CDR3 spans 15 residues.

This clone appeared many times. From the germline J gene comes the end of the CDR3, since the read stops 3 residues before it. This chain joins TRBV20-1 and TRBJ2-5, with TRBD2 identical over 12 bases. Per germline, CDR1 DFQATT and CDR2 SNEGSKA (reference sequence). Trimming took 3 bases from V and 2 from J; bases not matched to a gene: 10. The CDR3 runs to 17 residues. The CDR3 sequence: CSASFLAGGPWQETQYF. CDR3 bases read: TGCAGTGCTAGTTTCCTAGCGGGAGGGCCGTGGCAAGAGACC.

This clone was found a few times. The read gets to within 3 residues of the CDR3 end, and the germline J gene fills in the rest. The rearrangement links TRBV7-8 to TRBJ2-1, with 11 positions matching TRBD2. Germline CDR1 reads SGHVS; CDR2 reads FQNEAQ. The CDR3 length is 16 residues. V was clipped by 4 bases and J by 3 bases; unmatched bases: 5. The CDR3 loop reads CASSSGGLAVYNEQFF. CDR3 DNA (partial): TGTGCCAGCAGCTCCGGGGGACTAGCGGTCTACAATGAG.

The sample holds many counts of this clone. The sequence runs out 3 residues before the end of the CDR3; the remainder is reconstructed from the germline J gene. V usage is TRBV7-8 and J usage is TRBJ2-5, with 8 bases matching TRBD2. This CDR3 contains 14 residues. J was trimmed by 5 bases and V by 4 bases; bases with no gene match: 6. Germline V CDR1 and CDR2: SGHVS, FQNEAQ. The CDR3 here is CASSWRGAGETQYF. CDR3 DNA (partial): TGTGCCAGCAGCTGGCGGGGGGCCGGGGAGACC.

This clone was counted between two and nine times. The observed sequence ends 3 residues before the CDR3 terminus, with the missing tail filled in from the germline J gene. The V and J genes are TRBV7-2 and TRBJ1-5; 9 positions match TRBD1. Trimming removed 5 bases from V and 7 bases from J; junction bases left unmatched: 6. The CDR3 has 14 amino acids. Germline values: CDR1 SGHTA, CDR2 FQGNSA. The CDR3: CASSRGQGKQPQHF. CDR3 DNA (partial): TGTGCCAGCAGCCGGGGACAGGGAAAACAGCCC. Looking up the rest from reference TRBV7-2 and TRBJ1-5 gives the full variable domain: GAGVSQSPSNKVTEKGKDVELRCDPISGHTALYWYRQSLGQGLEFLIYFQGNSAPDKSGLPSDRFSAERTGGSVSTLTIQRTQQEDSAVYLCASSRGQGKQPQHFGDGTRLSIL.

With regard to this clone: The read ends 3 residues before the CDR3 terminus; that terminus is restored from the germline J gene. Other DNA sequences within the sample encode an identical CDR3. The chain uses TRBV5-1 and TRBJ1-1; D not resolved. Trimming cost V 0 bases and J 1 base, with 4 bases left between them. Germline V CDR1 and CDR2: SGHRS, YFSETQ. This CDR3 spans 13 amino acids. The DNA read from the CDR3 is TGCGCCAGCAGCTTGGCCGGGAACACTGAA. This encodes CASSLAGNTE. The entire CDR3 reads CASSLAGNTEAFF.

The sample holds a few counts of this clone. This may stem from a read error, because a much larger clone lies one nucleotide away. The CDR3 end falls 3 residues outside the read, so it is completed with the germline J gene. This chain links TRBV6-1 with TRBJ1-5, with D possibly matching TRBD1 (6 bases). CDR3 length: 16 residues. The germline V gene has CDR1 MNHNS and CDR2 SASEGT. The V end lost 4 bases, the J end lost 7 bases, and 20 bases lay between the germline ends. The CDR3 sequence is CASSGVTGFWRQPQHF. Partial CDR3 DNA: TGTGCCAGCAGTGGAGTTACAGGGTTTTGGAGGCAGCCC.

This clone has just a few counts. Read data end 3 residues before the CDR3 end; the end is taken from the germline J gene. The chain employs TRBV6-2 or TRBV6-3 and TRBJ2-1; D unclear. The germline CDR1 and CDR2 sequences are MNHEY and SVGEGT. This CDR3 comprises 14 residues. V was cut by 4 bases and J by 4 bases, with 11 bases left in between. CDR3 sequence reads: CASSSTPQYNEQFF. The sequenced CDR3 bases are TGTGCCAGCAGTTCAACCCCACAGTACAATGAG.